The table lists the clone carrying this TCR beta chain with a few counts. Antigen specificity is unknown. This CDR3 is built from 15 residues. Per germline, CDR1 SEHNR and CDR2 FQNEAQ (reference sequence). Trimming took 5 bases from V and 4 from J; bases not matched to a gene: 8. This sample is drawn from a study of CD8 T cells in ankylosing spondylitis. MiXCR, applied by TCRdb to the 5' RACE reads, yields one record per CDR3 protein. The repertoire holds around 220,000 distinct CDR3 sequences, with approximately 20% as singletons. Broader study findings: Apparently characteristic of ankylosing spondylitis blood was a TCR beta motif (fewer than 10 highly homologous variants).

Sequencing input: blood, either unsorted or a sorted T cell fraction (not recorded which). This receptor was taken from a male donor with ankylosing spondylitis. V is TRBV7-9 and J is TRBJ2-1, with TRBD2 matching 7 bases. CDR3 residues: CASSGPSGGYNEQFF. The DNA of the CDR3 is TGTGCCAGCAGCGGTCCTAGCGGAGGATACAATGAGCAGTTCTTC. The full variable domain, with the rest looked up from reference TRBV7-9 and TRBJ2-1, is DTGVSQNPRHKITKRGQNVTFRCDPISEHNRLYWYRQTLGQGPEFLTYFQNEAQLEKSRLLSDRFSAERPKGSFSTLEIQRTEQGDSAMYLCASSGPSGGYNEQFFGPGTRLTVL.